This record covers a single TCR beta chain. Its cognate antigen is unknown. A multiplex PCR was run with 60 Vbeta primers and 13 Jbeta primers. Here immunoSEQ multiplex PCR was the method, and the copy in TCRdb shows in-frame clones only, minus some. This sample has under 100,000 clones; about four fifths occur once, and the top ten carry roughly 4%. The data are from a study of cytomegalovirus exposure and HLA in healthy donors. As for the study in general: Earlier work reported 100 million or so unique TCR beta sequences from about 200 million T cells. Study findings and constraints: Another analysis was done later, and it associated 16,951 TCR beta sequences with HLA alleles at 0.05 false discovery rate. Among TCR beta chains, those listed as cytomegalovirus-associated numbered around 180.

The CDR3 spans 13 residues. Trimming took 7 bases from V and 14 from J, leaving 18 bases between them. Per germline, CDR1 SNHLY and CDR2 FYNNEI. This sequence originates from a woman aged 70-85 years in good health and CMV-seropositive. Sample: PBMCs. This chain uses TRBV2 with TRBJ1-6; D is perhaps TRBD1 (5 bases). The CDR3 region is CASNRGDGRTLHF. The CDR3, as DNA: TGTGCCAGCAATCGGGGGGACGGCCGTACCCTCCACTTT.